This T cell receptor beta chain was sequenced for a study of OX40 agonist ivuxolimab in advanced cancers. Repertoires were generated with immunoSEQ multiplex PCR, while TCRdb's copy carries only in-frame clones and drops some. In the table there are about 62,000 clones, approximately 91% of which are singletons. Germline assignment: CDR1 SGHKS and CDR2 YYEKEE (reference sequence). The V end lost 2 bases, the J end lost 1 base, and 8 bases lay between the germline ends. There are 14 residues in the CDR3. Individuals having autoimmune disease history or systemic immunosuppression were not enrolled. This clone was seen more than once but under ten times.

This TCR came from an adult with an advanced solid tumor such as melanoma, head and neck, liver or kidney cancer. The source material was CD4+ or CD8+ T cells sorted from blood, sampled in a trial of the OX40 agonist ivuxolimab. This rearrangement joins TRBV5-5 to TRBJ2-3; D may be TRBD1 (6 bases). The CDR3 reads CASSFPGGTDTQYF. For the CDR3, the DNA is TGTGCCAGCAGCTTTCCAGGGGGCACAGATACGCAGTATTTT. The full variable domain, its missing parts supplied by reference TRBV5-5 and TRBJ2-3, is DAGVTQSPTHLIKTRGQQVTLRCSPISGHKSVSWYQQVLGQGPQFIFQYYEKEERGRGNFPDRFSARQFPNYSSELNVNALLLGDSALYLCASSFPGGTDTQYFGPGTRLTVL.